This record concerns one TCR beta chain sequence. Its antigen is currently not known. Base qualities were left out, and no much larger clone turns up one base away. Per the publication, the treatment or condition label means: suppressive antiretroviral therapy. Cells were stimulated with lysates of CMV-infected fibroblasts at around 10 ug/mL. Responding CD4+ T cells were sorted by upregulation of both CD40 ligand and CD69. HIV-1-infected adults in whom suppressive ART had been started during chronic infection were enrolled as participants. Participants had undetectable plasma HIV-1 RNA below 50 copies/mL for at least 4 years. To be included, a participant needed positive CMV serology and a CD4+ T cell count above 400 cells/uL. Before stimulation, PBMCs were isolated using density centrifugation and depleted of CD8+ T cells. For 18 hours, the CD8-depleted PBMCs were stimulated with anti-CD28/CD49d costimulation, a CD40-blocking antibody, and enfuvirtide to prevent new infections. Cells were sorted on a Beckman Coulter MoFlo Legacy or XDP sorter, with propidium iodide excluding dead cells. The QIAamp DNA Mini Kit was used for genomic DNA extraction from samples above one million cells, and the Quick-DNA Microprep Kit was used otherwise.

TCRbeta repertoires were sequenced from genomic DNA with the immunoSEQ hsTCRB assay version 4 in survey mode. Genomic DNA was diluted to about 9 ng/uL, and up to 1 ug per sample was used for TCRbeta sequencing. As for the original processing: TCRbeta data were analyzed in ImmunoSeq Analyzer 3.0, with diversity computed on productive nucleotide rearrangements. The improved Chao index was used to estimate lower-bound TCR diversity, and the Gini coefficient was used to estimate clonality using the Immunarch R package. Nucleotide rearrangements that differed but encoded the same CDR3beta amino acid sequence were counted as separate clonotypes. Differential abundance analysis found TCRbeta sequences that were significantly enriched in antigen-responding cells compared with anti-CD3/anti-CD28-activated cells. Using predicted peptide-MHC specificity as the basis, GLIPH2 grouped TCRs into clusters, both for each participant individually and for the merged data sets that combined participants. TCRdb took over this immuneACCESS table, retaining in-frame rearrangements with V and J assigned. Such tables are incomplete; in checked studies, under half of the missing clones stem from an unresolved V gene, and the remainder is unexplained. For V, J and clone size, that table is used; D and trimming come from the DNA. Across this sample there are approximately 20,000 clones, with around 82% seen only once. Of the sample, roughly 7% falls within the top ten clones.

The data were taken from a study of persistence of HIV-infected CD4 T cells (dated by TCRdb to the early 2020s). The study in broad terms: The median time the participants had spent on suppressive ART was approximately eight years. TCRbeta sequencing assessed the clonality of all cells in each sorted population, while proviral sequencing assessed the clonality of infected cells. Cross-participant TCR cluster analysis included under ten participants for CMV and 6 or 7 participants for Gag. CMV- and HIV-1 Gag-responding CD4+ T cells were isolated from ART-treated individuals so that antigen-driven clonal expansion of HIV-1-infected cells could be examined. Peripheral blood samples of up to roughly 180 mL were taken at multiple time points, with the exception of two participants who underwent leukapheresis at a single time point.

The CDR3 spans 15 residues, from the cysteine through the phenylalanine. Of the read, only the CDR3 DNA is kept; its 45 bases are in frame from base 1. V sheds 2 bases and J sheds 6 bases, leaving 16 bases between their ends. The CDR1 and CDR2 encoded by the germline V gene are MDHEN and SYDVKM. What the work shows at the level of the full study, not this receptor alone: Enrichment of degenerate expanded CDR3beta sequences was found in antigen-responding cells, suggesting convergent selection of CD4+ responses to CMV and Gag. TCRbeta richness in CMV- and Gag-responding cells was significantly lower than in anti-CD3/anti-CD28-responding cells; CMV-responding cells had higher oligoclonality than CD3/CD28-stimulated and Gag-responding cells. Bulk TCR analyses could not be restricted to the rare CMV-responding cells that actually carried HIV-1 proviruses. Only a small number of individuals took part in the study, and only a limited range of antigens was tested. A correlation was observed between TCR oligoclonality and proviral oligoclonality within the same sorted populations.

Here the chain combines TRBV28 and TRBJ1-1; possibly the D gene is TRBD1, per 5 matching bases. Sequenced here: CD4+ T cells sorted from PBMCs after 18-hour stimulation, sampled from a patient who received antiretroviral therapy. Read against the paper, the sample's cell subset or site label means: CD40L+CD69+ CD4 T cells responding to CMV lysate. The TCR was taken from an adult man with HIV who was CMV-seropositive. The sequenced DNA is TGTGCCAGCAGTTTAGGGGGGGGAGCAGCAGCTGAAGCTTTCTTT. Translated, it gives CASSLGGGAAAEAFF.